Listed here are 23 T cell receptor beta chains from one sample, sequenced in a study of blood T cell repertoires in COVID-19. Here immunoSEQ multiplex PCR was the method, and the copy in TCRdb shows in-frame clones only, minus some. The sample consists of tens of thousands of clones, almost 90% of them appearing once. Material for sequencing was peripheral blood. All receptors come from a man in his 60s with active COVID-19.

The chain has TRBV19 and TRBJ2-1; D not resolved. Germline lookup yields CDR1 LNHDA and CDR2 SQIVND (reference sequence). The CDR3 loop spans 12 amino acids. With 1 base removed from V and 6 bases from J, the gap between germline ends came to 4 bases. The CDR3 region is CASSIASNEQFF. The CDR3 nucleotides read TGTGCCAGTAGTATAGCTAGCAATGAGCAGTTCTTC. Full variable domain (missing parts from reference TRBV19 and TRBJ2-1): DGGITQSPKYLFRKEGQNVTLSCEQNLNHDAMYWYRQDPGQGLRLIYYSQIVNDFQKGDIAEGYSVSREKKESFPLTVTSAQKNPTAFYLCASSIASNEQFFGPGTRLTVL.

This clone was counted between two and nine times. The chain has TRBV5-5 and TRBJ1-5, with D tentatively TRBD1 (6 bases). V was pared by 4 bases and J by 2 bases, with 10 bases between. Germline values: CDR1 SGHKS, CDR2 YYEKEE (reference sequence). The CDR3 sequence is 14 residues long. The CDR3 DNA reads TGTGCCAGCAGCAAACAGGGACGCAATCAGCCCCAGCATTTT. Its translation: CASSKQGRNQPQHF.

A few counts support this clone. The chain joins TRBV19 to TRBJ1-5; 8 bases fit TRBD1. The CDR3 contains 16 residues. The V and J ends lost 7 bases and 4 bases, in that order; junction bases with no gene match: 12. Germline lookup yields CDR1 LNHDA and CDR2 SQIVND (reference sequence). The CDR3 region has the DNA TGTGCCAGTACCCCATCCGGGGACAGGAGGAATCAGCCCCAGCATTTT. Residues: CASTPSGDRRNQPQHF.

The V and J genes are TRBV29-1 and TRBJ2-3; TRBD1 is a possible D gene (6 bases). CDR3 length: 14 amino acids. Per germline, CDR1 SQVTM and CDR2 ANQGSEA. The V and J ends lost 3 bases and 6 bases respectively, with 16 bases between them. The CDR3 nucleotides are TGCAGCGTTGAGGGGCAGGGGTCGGGGGATACGCAGTATTTT. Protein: CSVEGQGSGDTQYF.

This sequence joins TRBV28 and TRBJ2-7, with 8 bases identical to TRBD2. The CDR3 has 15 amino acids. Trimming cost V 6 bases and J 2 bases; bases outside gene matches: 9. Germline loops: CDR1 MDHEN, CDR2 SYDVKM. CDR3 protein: CASSHPPGRAYEQYF. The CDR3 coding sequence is TGTGCCAGCAGCCACCCCCCCGGGAGGGCCTACGAGCAGTACTTC.

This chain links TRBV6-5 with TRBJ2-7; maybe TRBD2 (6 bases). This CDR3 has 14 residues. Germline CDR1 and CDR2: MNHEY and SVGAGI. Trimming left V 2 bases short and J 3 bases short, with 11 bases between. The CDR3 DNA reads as TGTGCCAGCAGTTACAGGGACTCATTCTACGAGCAGTACTTC. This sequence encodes CASSYRDSFYEQYF.

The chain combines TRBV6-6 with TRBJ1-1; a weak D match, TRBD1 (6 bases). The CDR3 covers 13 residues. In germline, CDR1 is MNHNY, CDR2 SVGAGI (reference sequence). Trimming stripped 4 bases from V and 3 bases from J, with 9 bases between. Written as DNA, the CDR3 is TGTGCCAGCAGTTCGCGGACAGACACTGAAGCTTTCTTT. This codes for CASSSRTDTEAFF.

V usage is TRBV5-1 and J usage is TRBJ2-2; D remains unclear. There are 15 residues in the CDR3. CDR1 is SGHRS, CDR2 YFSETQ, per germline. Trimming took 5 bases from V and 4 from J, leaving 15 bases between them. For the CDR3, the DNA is TGCGCCAGCAGTTGGTTTCACGGTACCACCGGGGAGCTGTTTTTT. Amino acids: CASSWFHGTTGELFF.

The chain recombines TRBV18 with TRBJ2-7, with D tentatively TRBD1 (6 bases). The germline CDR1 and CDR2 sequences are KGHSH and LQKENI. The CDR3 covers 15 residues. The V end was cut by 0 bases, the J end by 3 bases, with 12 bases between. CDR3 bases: TGTGCCAGCTCACCACCGTCACAGGGCAACTACGAGCAGTACTTC. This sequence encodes CASSPPSQGNYEQYF.

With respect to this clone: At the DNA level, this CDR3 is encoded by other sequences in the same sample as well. CDR3: CASSQEGGNTEAFF. For the CDR3, the DNA is TGTGCCAGCAGCCAAGAAGGCGGGAACACTGAAGCTTTCTTT. V gene TRBV3-1 (or the pseudogene TRBV3-2) combines with J gene TRBJ1-1, with D unresolved. V lost 0 bases to trimming and J lost 1 base, with 6 bases between them. The CDR3 length is 14 residues. In germline, CDR1 is LGHDT, CDR2 YNNKEL (reference sequence).

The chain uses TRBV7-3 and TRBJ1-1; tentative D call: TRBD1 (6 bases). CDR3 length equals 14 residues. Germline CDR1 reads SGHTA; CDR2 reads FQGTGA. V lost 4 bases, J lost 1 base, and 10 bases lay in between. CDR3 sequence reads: CASSSQGTNTEAFF. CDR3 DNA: TGTGCCAGCAGCTCACAGGGTACGAACACTGAAGCTTTCTTT.

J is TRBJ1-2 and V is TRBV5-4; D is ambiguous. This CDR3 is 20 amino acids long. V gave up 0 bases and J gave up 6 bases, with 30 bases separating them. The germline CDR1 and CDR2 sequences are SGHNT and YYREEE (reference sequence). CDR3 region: CASSLAFIEGRPTVGNGYTF. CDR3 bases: TGTGCCAGCAGCTTGGCCTTTATAGAGGGCCGCCCAACAGTCGGAAATGGCTACACCTTC.

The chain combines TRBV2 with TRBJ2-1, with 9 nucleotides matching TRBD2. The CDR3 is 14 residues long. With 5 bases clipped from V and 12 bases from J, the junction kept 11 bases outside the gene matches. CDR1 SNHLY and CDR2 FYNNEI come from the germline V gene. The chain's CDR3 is CASSPSGTNEGQFF. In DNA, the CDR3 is TGTGCCAGCAGTCCTAGCGGGACCAATGAAGGGCAGTTCTTC.

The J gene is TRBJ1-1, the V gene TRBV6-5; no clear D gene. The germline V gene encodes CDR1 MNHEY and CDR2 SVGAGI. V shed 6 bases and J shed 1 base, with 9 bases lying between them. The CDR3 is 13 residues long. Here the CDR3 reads CASRADGNTEAFF. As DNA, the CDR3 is TGTGCCAGCAGAGCGGACGGGAACACTGAAGCTTTCTTT.

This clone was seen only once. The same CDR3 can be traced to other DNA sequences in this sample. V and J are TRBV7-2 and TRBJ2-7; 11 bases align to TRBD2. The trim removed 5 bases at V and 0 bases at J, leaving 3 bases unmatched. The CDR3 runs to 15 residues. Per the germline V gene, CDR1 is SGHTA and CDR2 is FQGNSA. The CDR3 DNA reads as TGTGCCAGCAGCCTCCTAGCGGGGGGCTCCTACGAGCAGTACTTC. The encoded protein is CASSLLAGGSYEQYF.

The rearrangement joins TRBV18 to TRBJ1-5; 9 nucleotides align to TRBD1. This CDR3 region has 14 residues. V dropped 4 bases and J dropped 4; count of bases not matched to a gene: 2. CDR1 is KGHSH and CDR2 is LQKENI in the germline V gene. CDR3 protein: CASSRDRANQPQHF. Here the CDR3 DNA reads TGTGCCAGCTCACGGGACAGGGCAAATCAGCCCCAGCATTTT. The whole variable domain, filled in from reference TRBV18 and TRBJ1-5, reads NAGVMQNPRHLVRRRGQEARLRCSPMKGHSHVYWYRQLPEEGLKFMVYLQKENIIDESGMPKERFSAEFPKEGPSILRIQQVVRGDSAAYFCASSRDRANQPQHFGDGTRLSIL.

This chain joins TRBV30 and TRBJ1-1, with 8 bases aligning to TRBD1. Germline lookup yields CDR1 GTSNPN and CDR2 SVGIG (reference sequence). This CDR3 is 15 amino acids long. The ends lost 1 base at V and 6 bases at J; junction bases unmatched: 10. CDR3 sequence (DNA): TGTGCCTGGAGTGCCCCGGACAGGGATAATTCTGAAGCTTTCTTT. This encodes CAWSAPDRDNSEAFF. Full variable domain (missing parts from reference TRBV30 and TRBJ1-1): SQTIHQWPATLVQPVGSPLSLECTVEGTSNPNLYWYRQAAGRGLQLLFYSVGIGQISSEVPQNLSASRPQDRQFILSSKKLLLSDSGFYLCAWSAPDRDNSEAFFGQGTRLTVV.

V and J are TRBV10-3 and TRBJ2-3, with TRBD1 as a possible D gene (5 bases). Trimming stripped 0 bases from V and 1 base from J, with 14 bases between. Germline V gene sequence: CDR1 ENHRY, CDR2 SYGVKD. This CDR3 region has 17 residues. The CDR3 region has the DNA TGTGCCATCAGTGAGTCGACGGTGGGGCGACGCACAGATACGCAGTATTTT. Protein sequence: CAISESTVGRRTDTQYF.

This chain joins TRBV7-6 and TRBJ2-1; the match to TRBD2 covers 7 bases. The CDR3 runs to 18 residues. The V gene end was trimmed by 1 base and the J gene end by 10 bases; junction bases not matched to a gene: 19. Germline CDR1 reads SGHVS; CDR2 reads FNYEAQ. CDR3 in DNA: TGTGCCAGCAGCTTAGACGTTCCTGGGGTGAGCGGGATCTGGGAGCAGTTCTTC. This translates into CASSLDVPGVSGIWEQFF. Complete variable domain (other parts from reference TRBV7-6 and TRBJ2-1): GAGVSQSPRYKVTKRGQDVALRCDPISGHVSLYWYRQALGQGPEFLTYFNYEAQQDKSGLPNDRFSAERPEGSISTLTIQRTEQRDSAMYRCASSLDVPGVSGIWEQFFGPGTRLTVL.

The CDR3 nucleotides read TGCAGCGTTGAGCTAGCGGGAGATACGCAGTATTTT. Translation: CSVELAGDTQYF. This chain uses TRBV29-1 with TRBJ2-3; TRBD2 matches 8 bases. This CDR3 has 12 residues. The germline CDR1 and CDR2 sequences are SQVTM and ANQGSEA. V was clipped by 3 bases and J by 5 bases; unmatched bases: 1.

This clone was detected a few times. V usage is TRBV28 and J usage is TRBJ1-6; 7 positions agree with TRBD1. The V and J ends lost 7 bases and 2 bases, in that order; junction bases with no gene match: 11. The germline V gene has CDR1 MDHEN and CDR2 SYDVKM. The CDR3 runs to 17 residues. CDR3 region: CASTSTGMVTYNSPLHF. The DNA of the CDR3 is TGTGCCAGCACCTCGACAGGGATGGTTACCTATAATTCACCCCTCCACTTT.

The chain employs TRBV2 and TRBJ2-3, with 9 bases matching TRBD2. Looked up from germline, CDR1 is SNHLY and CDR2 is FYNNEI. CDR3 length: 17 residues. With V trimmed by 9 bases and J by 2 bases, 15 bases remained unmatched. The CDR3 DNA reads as TGTGCCAGTCACGGGGGGACTAGCACCGATATCACAGATACGCAGTATTTT. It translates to CASHGGTSTDITDTQYF.

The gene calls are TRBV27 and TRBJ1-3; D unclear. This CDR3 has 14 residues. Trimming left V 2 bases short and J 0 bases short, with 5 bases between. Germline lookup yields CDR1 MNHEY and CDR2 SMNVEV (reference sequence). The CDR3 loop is CASSLAVSGNTIYF. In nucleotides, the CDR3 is TGTGCCAGCAGTTTAGCAGTCTCTGGAAACACCATATATTTT.